The clone carrying this T cell receptor beta chain has ten or more counts. This CDR3 comprises 14 residues. Germline CDR1 reads SQVTM; CDR2 reads ANQGSEA. The V end was cut by 5 bases, the J end by 1 base, with 14 bases between. A single record per CDR3 protein comes from TCRdb applying MiXCR to the RT-PCR reads. The repertoire holds about 700,000 distinct CDR3 sequences, with approximately 15% as singletons. The TCR comes from a female donor in good health, serving as a healthy control. V is TRBV29-1 and J is TRBJ1-1, with D perhaps matching TRBD1 (6 bases). The sample consisted of memory CD4+ T cells from blood. As DNA, the CDR3 is TGCAGCGTTTCCCGGGGGGGGCGGAACACTGAAGCTTTCTTT. It is translated as CSVSRGGRNTEAFF.